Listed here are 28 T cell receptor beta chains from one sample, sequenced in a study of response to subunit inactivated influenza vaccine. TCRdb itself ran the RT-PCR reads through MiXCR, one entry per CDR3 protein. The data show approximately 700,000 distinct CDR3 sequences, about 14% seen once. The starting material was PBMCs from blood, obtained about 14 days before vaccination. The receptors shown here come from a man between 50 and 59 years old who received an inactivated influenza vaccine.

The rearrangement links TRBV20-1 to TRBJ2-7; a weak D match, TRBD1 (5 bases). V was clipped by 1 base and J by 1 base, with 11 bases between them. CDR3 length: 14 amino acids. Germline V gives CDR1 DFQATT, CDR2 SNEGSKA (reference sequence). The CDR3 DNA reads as TGCAGTGCTAGAGGGCAGGGAAGGTCCTACGAGCAGTACTTC. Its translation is CSARGQGRSYEQYF.

Here the CDR3 reads CSAAPGPSYEQYF. As DNA, the CDR3 is TGCAGTGCGGCCCCGGGGCCTTCCTACGAGCAGTACTTC. The chain employs TRBV20-1 and TRBJ2-7; either TRBD1 or TRBD2 may fit D (5 bases each). Germline-derived CDR1 and CDR2 are DFQATT and SNEGSKA (reference sequence). The CDR3 consists of 13 residues. Trimming shortened V by 6 bases and J by 1 base, and 13 bases separated the two germline ends.

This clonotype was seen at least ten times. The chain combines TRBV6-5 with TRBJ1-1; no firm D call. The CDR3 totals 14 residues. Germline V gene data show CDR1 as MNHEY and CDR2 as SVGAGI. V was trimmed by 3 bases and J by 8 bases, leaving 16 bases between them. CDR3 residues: CASSYGRRAGEAFF. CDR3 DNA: TGTGCCAGCAGTTATGGCAGGCGGGCGGGAGAAGCTTTCTTT.

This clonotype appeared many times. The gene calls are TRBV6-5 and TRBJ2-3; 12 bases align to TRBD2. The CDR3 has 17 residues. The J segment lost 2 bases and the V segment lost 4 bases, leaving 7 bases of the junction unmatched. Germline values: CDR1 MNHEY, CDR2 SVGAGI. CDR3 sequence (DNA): TGTGCCAGCAGTTTAATCGGACTAGCGGGATCCACAGATACGCAGTATTTT. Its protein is CASSLIGLAGSTDTQYF.

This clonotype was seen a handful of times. CDR3 DNA: TGTGCCAGCAGTGAATTGTGGCGAACCTCCTACGAGCAGTACTTC. The encoded protein is CASSELWRTSYEQYF. This chain links TRBV2 with TRBJ2-7; no reliable D call. The CDR3 spans 15 residues. Germline lookup yields CDR1 SNHLY and CDR2 FYNNEI. The ends were cut back, 2 bases at V and 0 bases at J, with 11 bases in the middle. The variable domain in full, completed from reference TRBV2 and TRBJ2-7, reads EPEVTQTPSHQVTQMGQEVILRCVPISNHLYFYWYRQILGQKVEFLVSFYNNEISEKSEIFDDQFSVERPDGSNFTLKIRSTKLEDSAMYFCASSELWRTSYEQYFGPGTRLTVT.

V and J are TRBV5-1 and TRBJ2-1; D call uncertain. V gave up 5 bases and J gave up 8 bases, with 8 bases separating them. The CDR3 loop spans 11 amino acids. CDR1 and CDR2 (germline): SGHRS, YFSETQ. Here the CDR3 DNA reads TGCGCCAGCAGAAACGGGTATGAGCAGTTCTTC. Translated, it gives CASRNGYEQFF.

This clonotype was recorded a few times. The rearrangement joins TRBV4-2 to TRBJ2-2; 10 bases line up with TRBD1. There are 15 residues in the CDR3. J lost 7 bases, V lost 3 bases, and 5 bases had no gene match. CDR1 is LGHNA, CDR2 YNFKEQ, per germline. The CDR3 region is CASSHLTGGGGELFF. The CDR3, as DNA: TGTGCCAGCAGCCACCTGACAGGGGGCGGCGGGGAGCTGTTTTTT.

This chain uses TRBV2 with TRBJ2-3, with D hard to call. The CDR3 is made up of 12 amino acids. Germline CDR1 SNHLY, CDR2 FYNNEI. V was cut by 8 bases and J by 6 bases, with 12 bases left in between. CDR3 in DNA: TGTGCCAGCCGTACCTCGATGGATACGCAGTATTTT. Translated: CASRTSMDTQYF.

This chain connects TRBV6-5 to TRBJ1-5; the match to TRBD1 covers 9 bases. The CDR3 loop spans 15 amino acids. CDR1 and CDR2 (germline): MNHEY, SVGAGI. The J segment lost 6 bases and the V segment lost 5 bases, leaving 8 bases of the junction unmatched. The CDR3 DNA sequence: TGTGCCAGCAGTCTACCGGGACAGGGTCTTCAGCCCCAGCATTTT. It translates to CASSLPGQGLQPQHF.

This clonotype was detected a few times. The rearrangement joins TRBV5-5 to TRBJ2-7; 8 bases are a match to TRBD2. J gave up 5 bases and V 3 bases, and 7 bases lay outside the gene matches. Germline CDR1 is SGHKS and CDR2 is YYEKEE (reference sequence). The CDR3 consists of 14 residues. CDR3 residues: CASSSGTSSHEQYF. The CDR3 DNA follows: TGTGCCAGCAGCTCGGGGACTAGTAGCCACGAGCAGTACTTC.

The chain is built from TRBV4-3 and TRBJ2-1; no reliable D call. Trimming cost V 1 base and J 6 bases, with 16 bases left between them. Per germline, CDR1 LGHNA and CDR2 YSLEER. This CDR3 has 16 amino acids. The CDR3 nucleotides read TGCGCCAGCAGCCAAGCTCGGTACTCCTACCCCAATGAGCAGTTCTTC. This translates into CASSQARYSYPNEQFF.

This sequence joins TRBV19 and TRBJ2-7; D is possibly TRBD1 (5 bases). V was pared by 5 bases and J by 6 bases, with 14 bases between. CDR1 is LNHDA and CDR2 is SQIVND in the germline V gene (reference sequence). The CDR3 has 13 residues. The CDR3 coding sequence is TGTGCCAGTAGTCAGGGCGGCCAACCCGAGCAGTACTTC. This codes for CASSQGGQPEQYF.

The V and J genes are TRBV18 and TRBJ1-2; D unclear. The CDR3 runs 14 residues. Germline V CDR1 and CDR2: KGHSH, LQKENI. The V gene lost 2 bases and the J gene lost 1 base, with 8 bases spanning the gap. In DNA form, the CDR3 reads TGTGCCAGCTCACCAAGGGAGTTTAACTATGGCTACACCTTC. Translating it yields CASSPREFNYGYTF.

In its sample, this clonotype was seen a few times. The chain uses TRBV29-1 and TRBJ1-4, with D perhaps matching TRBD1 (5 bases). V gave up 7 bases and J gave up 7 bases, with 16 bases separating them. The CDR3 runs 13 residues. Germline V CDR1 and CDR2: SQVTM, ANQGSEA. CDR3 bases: TGCAGCGCTGCGGGGCCGCTGGGTGAAAAACTGTTTTTT. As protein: CSAAGPLGEKLFF.

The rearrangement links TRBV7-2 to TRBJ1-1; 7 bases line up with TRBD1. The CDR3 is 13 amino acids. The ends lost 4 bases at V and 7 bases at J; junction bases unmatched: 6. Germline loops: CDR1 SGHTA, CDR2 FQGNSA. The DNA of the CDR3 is TGTGCCAGCAGCTCAAGGGGGCACGTTGAAGCTTTCTTT. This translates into CASSSRGHVEAFF.

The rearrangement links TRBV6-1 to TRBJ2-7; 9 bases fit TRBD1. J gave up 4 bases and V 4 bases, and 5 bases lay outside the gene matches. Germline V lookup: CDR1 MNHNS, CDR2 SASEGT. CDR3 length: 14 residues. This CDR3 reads CASSVTGGEYEQYF. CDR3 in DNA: TGTGCCAGCAGTGTGACAGGGGGTGAATACGAGCAGTACTTC.

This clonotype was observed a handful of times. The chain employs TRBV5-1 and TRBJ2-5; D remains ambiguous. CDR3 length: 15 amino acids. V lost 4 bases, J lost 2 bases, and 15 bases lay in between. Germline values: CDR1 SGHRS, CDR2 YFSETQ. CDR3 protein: CASSPTGLPQETQYF. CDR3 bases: TGCGCCAGCAGCCCCACTGGCTTACCTCAAGAGACCCAGTACTTC.

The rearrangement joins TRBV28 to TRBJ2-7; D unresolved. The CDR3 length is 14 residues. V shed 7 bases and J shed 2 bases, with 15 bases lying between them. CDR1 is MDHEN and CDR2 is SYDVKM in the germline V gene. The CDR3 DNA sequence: TGTGCCAGCATAAAGGAACTGGTCACCTACGAGCAGTACTTC. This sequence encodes CASIKELVTYEQYF. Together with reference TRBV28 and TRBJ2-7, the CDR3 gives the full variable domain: DVKVTQSSRYLVKRTGEKVFLECVQDMDHENMFWYRQDPGLGLRLIYFSYDVKMKEKGDIPEGYSVSREKKERFSLILESASTNQTSMYLCASIKELVTYEQYFGPGTRLTVT.

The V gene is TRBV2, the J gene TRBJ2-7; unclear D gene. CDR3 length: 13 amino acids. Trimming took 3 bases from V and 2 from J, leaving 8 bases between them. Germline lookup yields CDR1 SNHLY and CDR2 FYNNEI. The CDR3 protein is CASSDGLTYEQYF. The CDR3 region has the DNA TGTGCCAGCAGTGACGGCCTGACCTACGAGCAGTACTTC.

CDR3 in amino acids: CASSIQGRQYEQYF. CDR3 coding DNA: TGTGCCAGCAGTATACAGGGTAGACAATACGAGCAGTACTTC. V and J are TRBV27 and TRBJ2-7; D is perhaps TRBD1 (6 bases). Deletions cut 5 bases from V and 4 bases from J, with 15 bases between. In germline, CDR1 is MNHEY, CDR2 SMNVEV (reference sequence). The CDR3 loop spans 14 amino acids.

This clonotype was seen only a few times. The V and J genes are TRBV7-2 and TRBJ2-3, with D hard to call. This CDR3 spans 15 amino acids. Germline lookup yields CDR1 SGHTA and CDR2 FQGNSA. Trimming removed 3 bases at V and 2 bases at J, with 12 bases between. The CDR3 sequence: CASSFSRTTTDTQYF. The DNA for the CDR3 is TGTGCCAGCAGCTTTAGTCGAACGACCACAGATACGCAGTATTTT.

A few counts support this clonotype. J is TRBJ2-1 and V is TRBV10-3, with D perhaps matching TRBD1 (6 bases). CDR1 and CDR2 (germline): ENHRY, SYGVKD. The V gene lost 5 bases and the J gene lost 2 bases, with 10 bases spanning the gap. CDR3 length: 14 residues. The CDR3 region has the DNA TGTGCCATCAGTCCGGGACAAGCCTACAATGAGCAGTTCTTC. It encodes CAISPGQAYNEQFF.

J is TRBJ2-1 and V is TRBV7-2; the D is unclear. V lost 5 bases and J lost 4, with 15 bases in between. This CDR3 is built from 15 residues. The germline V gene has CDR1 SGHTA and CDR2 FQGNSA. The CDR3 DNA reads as TGTGCCAGCAGCCCCCCGGGCCTTTATTACAATGAGCAGTTCTTC. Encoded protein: CASSPPGLYYNEQFF. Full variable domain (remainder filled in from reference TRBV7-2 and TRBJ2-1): GAGVSQSPSNKVTEKGKDVELRCDPISGHTALYWYRQSLGQGLEFLIYFQGNSAPDKSGLPSDRFSAERTGGSVSTLTIQRTQQEDSAVYLCASSPPGLYYNEQFFGPGTRLTVL.

The CDR3 DNA follows: TGCGCCAGCAGCTTCGGAGGGCCTCTTGAGCAGTTCTTC. Encoded protein: CASSFGGPLEQFF. The chain recombines TRBV5-1 with TRBJ2-1; a weak D match, TRBD2 (6 bases). From germline, CDR1 is SGHRS and CDR2 YFSETQ. This CDR3 contains 13 residues. V gave up 2 bases and J gave up 9 bases, with 12 bases separating them.

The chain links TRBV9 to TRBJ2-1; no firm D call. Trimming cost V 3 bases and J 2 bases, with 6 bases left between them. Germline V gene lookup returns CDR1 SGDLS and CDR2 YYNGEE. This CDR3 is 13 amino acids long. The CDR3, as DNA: TGTGCCAGCAGCGCTCCTACCTACAATGAGCAGTTCTTC. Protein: CASSAPTYNEQFF.

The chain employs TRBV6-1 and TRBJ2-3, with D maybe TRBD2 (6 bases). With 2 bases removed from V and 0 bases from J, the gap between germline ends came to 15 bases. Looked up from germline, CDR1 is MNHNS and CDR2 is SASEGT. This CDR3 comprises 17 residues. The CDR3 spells CASSEMSWEESTDTQYF. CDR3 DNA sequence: TGTGCCAGCAGTGAAATGAGTTGGGAGGAGAGCACAGATACGCAGTATTTT.

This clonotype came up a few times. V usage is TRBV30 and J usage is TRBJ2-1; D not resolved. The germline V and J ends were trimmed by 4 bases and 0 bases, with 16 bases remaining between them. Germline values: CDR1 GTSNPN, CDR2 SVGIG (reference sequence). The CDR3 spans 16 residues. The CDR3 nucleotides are TGTGCCTGGAAGGGTGTTCCGCCGAGCTCCTACAATGAGCAGTTCTTC. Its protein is CAWKGVPPSSYNEQFF.

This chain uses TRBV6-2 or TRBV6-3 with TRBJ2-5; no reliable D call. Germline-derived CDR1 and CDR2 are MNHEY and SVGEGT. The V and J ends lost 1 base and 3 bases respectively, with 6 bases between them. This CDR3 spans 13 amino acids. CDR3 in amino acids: CASSYFEKETQYF. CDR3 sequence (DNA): TGTGCCAGCAGTTACTTCGAAAAAGAGACCCAGTACTTC.